This T cell receptor (beta chain) was found in a study of T cell clonality in common variable immunodeficiency. V trimming: 4 bases; J trimming: 2 bases; junction bases outside the gene matches: 4. Per the germline V gene, CDR1 is SNHLY and CDR2 is FYNNEI. The CDR3 has 16 residues. This clone was observed at least ten times. Its antigen is not known. Read sequence stops 3 residues before the CDR3 end, and the germline J gene provides the missing end. Here immunoSEQ multiplex PCR was the method, and the copy in TCRdb shows in-frame clones only, minus some. In total the sample includes 35,000 or so clones, none of them seen once. Study conclusions and caveats: Fewer deletions and N-nucleotide insertions were reportedly seen in common variable immunodeficiency TCR beta sequences.

The receptor was derived from a human donor with common variable immunodeficiency. Sequenced material: peripheral blood mononuclear cells. The V and J genes are TRBV2 and TRBJ2-1; 11 positions agree with TRBD2. Incomplete CDR3 DNA: TGTGCCAGCAGTGGGGTAGCGGGGGGGCCCTACAATGAG. Amino acid sequence: CASSGVAGGPYNE. The whole CDR3 protein is CASSGVAGGPYNEQFF.